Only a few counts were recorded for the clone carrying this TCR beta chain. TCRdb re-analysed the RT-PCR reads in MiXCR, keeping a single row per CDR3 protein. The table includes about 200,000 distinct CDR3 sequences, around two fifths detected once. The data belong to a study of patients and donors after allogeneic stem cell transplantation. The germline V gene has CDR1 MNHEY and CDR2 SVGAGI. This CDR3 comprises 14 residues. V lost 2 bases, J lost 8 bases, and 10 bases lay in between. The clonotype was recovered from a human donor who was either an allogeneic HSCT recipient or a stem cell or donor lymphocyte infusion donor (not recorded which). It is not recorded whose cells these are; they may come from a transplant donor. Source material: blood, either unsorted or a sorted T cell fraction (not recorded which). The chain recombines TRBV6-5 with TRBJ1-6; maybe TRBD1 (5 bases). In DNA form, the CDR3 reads TGTGCCAGCAGTTACGGGGCCTCTTATTCACCCCTCCACTTT. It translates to CASSYGASYSPLHF.